This T cell receptor beta chain was recovered during a study of blood T cell repertoires in COVID-19. On the study more broadly: Sites across the United States, Italy and Spain contributed samples from acute and convalescent COVID-19. Nucleic acid was either cDNA or gDNA, and it came from T cells, B-cell-depleted T cells, or PBMCs.

Per the germline V gene, CDR1 is DFQATT and CDR2 is SNEGSKA (reference sequence). V gave up 3 bases and J gave up 3 bases, with 17 bases separating them. The CDR3 runs to 15 residues. As processed by the authors: Amplification with reference gene primers provided the estimates of nucleated cell counts. Profiled with immunoSEQ multiplex PCR; TCRdb holds only in-frame clones, not every one. V, J and clone size derive from that table, while D and trimming were established from the DNA sequence. This sample has some 150,000 clones, with just under 85% found just once. Sequencing was performed on peripheral blood. V is TRBV20-1 and J is TRBJ1-1, with a weak D call TRBD1 (5 bases). The sequence derives from a woman in her 40s with active or convalescent COVID-19. The CDR3 spells CSASDGALTDTEAFF. The DNA of the CDR3 is TGCAGTGCTAGTGATGGGGCTTTAACGGACACTGAAGCTTTCTTT.